Below, 32 T cell receptor beta chains from the same sample are listed, as sequenced in a study of early T cells in non-severe SARS-CoV-2 infection. One entry per CDR3 protein results from TCRdb running MiXCR on the 5' RACE reads. Here the sample spans 85,000 to 95,000 distinct CDR3 sequences, roughly 15% being singletons. Sequenced material: whole blood. These receptors were taken from an adult who was a healthcare worker with PCR-confirmed SARS-CoV-2 infection or an uninfected control (not recorded which).

This clonotype was detected ten times or more. The chain links TRBV20-1 to TRBJ1-5; unclear D gene. V was shortened by 0 bases and J by 0 bases, with 9 bases between the two germline ends. The germline CDR1 and CDR2 sequences are DFQATT and SNEGSKA (reference sequence). This CDR3 is built from 15 residues. This CDR3 is CSAREFGNSNQPQHF. The CDR3 DNA is TGCAGTGCTAGAGAGTTTGGAAATAGCAATCAGCCCCAGCATTTT.

This clonotype was counted many times. The rearrangement joins TRBV24-1 to TRBJ2-2, with D perhaps TRBD1 (6 bases). CDR3 length equals 11 residues. Trimming took off 5 bases at V and 13 bases at J, with 10 bases between the two ends. The germline V gene encodes CDR1 KGHDR and CDR2 SFDVKD. The DNA for the CDR3 is TGTGCCACCAGTGTACAGGGAAGGCTGTTTTTT. It specifies CATSVQGRLFF.

There are many counts of this clonotype. V and J are TRBV29-1 and TRBJ2-4; 10 bases map to TRBD1. Trimming cost V 6 bases and J 3 bases; bases outside gene matches: 11. The CDR3 loop spans 16 amino acids. The germline V gene encodes CDR1 SQVTM and CDR2 ANQGSEA. This CDR3 reads CSVAVTGGEFKNIQYF. DNA of the CDR3: TGCAGCGTAGCCGTGACAGGGGGCGAGTTCAAAAACATTCAGTACTTC. Full variable domain (remainder filled in from reference TRBV29-1 and TRBJ2-4): SAVISQKPSRDICQRGTSLTIQCQVDSQVTMMFWYRQQPGQSLTLIATANQGSEATYESGFVIDKFPISRPNLTFSTLTVSNMSPEDSSIYLCSVAVTGGEFKNIQYFGAGTRLSVL.

The genes are TRBV5-1 and TRBJ2-3; 9 bases map to TRBD1. V shed 2 bases, J shed 3 bases, and the junction held 7 bases outside the gene matches. CDR3 length: 16 residues. Per germline, CDR1 SGHRS and CDR2 YFSETQ. Here the CDR3 reads CASSFNNDRGTDTQYF. The DNA for the CDR3 is TGCGCCAGCAGCTTTAACAACGACAGGGGGACAGATACGCAGTATTTT.

This clonotype was counted only a few times. The rearrangement joins TRBV5-6 to TRBJ1-1, with D perhaps TRBD1 (5 bases). The germline CDR1 and CDR2 sequences are SGHDT and YYEEEE. V was shortened by 6 bases and J by 0 bases, with 12 bases between the two germline ends. The CDR3 is made up of 14 amino acids. CDR3 region: CASILTELNTEAFF. CDR3 coding DNA: TGTGCCAGCATCCTGACAGAATTGAACACTGAAGCTTTCTTT. The complete variable domain, with remaining parts taken from reference TRBV5-6 and TRBJ1-1, reads DAGVTQSPTHLIKTRGQQVTLRCSPKSGHDTVSWYQQALGQGPQFIFQYYEEEERQRGNFPDRFSGHQFPNYSSELNVNALLLGDSALYLCASILTELNTEAFFGQGTRLTVV.

In its sample, this clonotype was seen many times. This chain connects TRBV12-3 or TRBV12-4 to TRBJ1-1; no reliable D call. V was trimmed by 3 bases and J by 5 bases, leaving 4 bases between them. The CDR3 contains 11 residues. The chain's CDR3 is CASSLATEAFF. In DNA, the CDR3 is TGTGCCAGCAGTTTGGCGACTGAAGCTTTCTTT.

The chain combines TRBV6-6 with TRBJ2-2, with TRBD1 as a possible D gene (6 bases). Trimming removed 5 bases from V and 12 bases from J, with 16 bases in between. This CDR3 is built from 13 residues. Germline CDR1 and CDR2: MNHNY and SVGAGI (reference sequence). The CDR3 here is CASSLSIQGKLFF. The CDR3, as DNA: TGTGCCAGCAGTCTGTCCATCCAGGGGAAGCTGTTTTTT.

The genes are TRBV7-6 and TRBJ2-1; D may be TRBD1 or TRBD2 (5 bases each). Deletions cut 8 bases from V and 9 bases from J, with 14 bases between. Germline loops: CDR1 SGHVS, CDR2 FNYEAQ. The CDR3 is 12 amino acids. CDR3 in DNA: TGTGCCAGCGAGGGGTATGACGGTGAGCAGTTCTTC. It encodes CASEGYDGEQFF. Using reference TRBV7-6 and TRBJ2-1 for the parts outside the CDR3, the full variable domain is GAGVSQSPRYKVTKRGQDVALRCDPISGHVSLYWYRQALGQGPEFLTYFNYEAQQDKSGLPNDRFSAERPEGSISTLTIQRTEQRDSAMYRCASEGYDGEQFFGPGTRLTVL.

This clonotype was seen many times. The V call is TRBV12-3 or TRBV12-4, the J call TRBJ2-5, with 13 positions matching TRBD2. V dropped 7 bases and J dropped 0; count of bases not matched to a gene: 11. The CDR3 spans 18 residues. This chain's CDR3 is CASKGGLAGAVYQETQYF. The CDR3, as DNA: TGTGCCAGCAAGGGAGGACTAGCGGGGGCCGTGTACCAAGAGACCCAGTACTTC.

This clonotype occurred a few times. The rearrangement joins TRBV20-1 to TRBJ1-4; maybe TRBD1 (5 bases). CDR1 DFQATT and CDR2 SNEGSKA come from the germline V gene (reference sequence). V lost 2 bases and J 4 bases, leaving 17 bases between the germline ends. The CDR3 totals 16 residues. The CDR3 DNA sequence: TGCAGTGCTAGATTTTGGGGGATTAGTGGTAATGAAAAACTGTTTTTT. This translates into CSARFWGISGNEKLFF.

The chain carries TRBV2 and TRBJ1-2; the D gene is possibly TRBD1 (5 bases). Trimming left V 7 bases short and J 3 bases short, with 9 bases between. The germline CDR1 and CDR2 sequences are SNHLY and FYNNEI. The CDR3 runs to 12 residues. This chain's CDR3 is CASKGTDYGYTF. The CDR3 DNA reads as TGTGCCAGCAAAGGGACTGACTATGGCTACACCTTC.

This sequence joins TRBV19 and TRBJ1-2; D is unclear. Deletions cut 4 bases from V and 4 bases from J, with 7 bases between. Germline V lookup: CDR1 LNHDA, CDR2 SQIVND (reference sequence). The length of the CDR3 is 12 residues. CDR3 sequence: CASSKASYGYTF. The CDR3, as DNA: TGTGCCAGTAGTAAGGCCTCCTATGGCTACACCTTC.

The chain uses TRBV2 and TRBJ2-7, with D hard to call. CDR1 is SNHLY, CDR2 FYNNEI, per germline. This CDR3 region has 16 residues. V lost 3 bases and J lost 0, with 15 bases in between. The CDR3 coding sequence is TGTGCCAGCAGTGATTTCTGGACGTCGAGCTCCTACGAGCAGTACGTC. Translating it yields CASSDFWTSSSYEQYV.

This rearrangement joins TRBV7-6 to TRBJ2-1; 9 nucleotides match TRBD2. V trimming: 1 base; J trimming: 10 bases; junction bases outside the gene matches: 8. CDR1 and CDR2 from the germline V gene are SGHVS and FNYEAQ. The CDR3 is 15 amino acids. The CDR3 protein is CASSLGGGGASEQFF. DNA of the CDR3: TGTGCCAGCAGCTTAGGAGGCGGGGGGGCCTCGGAGCAGTTCTTC.

The J gene is TRBJ1-1, the V gene TRBV5-8, with D unresolved. Trimming removed 1 base from V and 1 base from J, with 8 bases in between. The CDR3 sequence is 14 residues long. CDR1 is SGHTS, CDR2 YDEGEE, per germline. The CDR3 nucleotides are TGTGCCAGCAGCTTGACACTGCAGAACACTGAAGCTTTCTTT. Amino acids: CASSLTLQNTEAFF.

This clonotype came up many times. The rearrangement joins TRBV12-3 or TRBV12-4 to TRBJ1-3; the match to TRBD1 covers 8 bases. The CDR3 totals 15 residues. V was pared by 3 bases and J by 3 bases, with 4 bases of the junction left unmatched. CDR3 DNA: TGTGCCAGCAGTTTCGCAGGGGGCAATGGAAACACCATATATTTT. Protein: CASSFAGGNGNTIYF.

This clonotype was seen only a few times. The V gene is TRBV7-3, the J gene TRBJ1-6; D gene ambiguous. V was clipped by 4 bases and J by 6 bases, with 7 bases between them. The CDR3 consists of 13 residues. Germline assignment: CDR1 SGHTA and CDR2 FQGTGA. The CDR3 sequence is CASSSRFNSPLHF. DNA of the CDR3: TGTGCCAGCAGCTCCCGATTTAATTCACCCCTCCACTTT.

At least ten counts were recorded for this clonotype. This chain joins TRBV5-1 and TRBJ1-1, with 9 positions matching TRBD1. From germline, CDR1 is SGHRS and CDR2 YFSETQ. The V and J ends lost 3 bases and 0 bases, in that order; junction bases with no gene match: 3. This CDR3 comprises 15 residues. The DNA of the CDR3 is TGCGCCAGCAGCTCAAGACAGGGGGTGAACACTGAAGCTTTCTTT. Its translation: CASSSRQGVNTEAFF.

This clonotype has a handful of counts. The chain links TRBV30 to TRBJ1-1; 8 bases match TRBD1. This CDR3 contains 12 residues. Germline V CDR1 and CDR2: GTSNPN, SVGIG (reference sequence). V trimming: 8 bases; J trimming: 0 bases; junction bases outside the gene matches: 2. The CDR3 nucleotides are TGTGCCGGACAGGGATTGAACACTGAAGCTTTCTTT. Translated: CAGQGLNTEAFF. The full variable domain, with the rest looked up from reference TRBV30 and TRBJ1-1, is SQTIHQWPATLVQPVGSPLSLECTVEGTSNPNLYWYRQAAGRGLQLLFYSVGIGQISSEVPQNLSASRPQDRQFILSSKKLLLSDSGFYLCAGQGLNTEAFFGQGTRLTVV.

J is TRBJ2-3 and V is TRBV6-1, with 8 bases that match TRBD1. Germline assignment: CDR1 MNHNS and CDR2 SASEGT. The CDR3 contains 14 residues. Trimming cost V 4 bases and J 3 bases; bases outside gene matches: 3. In DNA, the CDR3 is TGTGCCAGCAGTGCCAGACAGGGGACAGATACGCAGTATTTT. It is translated as CASSARQGTDTQYF.

This clonotype turned up a few times. The chain links TRBV29-1 to TRBJ2-1; a possible D gene is TRBD2 (7 bases). The V gene lost 4 bases and the J gene lost 2 bases, with 15 bases spanning the gap. The CDR3 length is 15 residues. The V gene's germline CDR1 is SQVTM and CDR2 ANQGSEA. The CDR3 nucleotides read TGCAGCGTTGTTCATGGCGGGGGCGCCTACAATGAGCAGTTCTTC. This codes for CSVVHGGGAYNEQFF.

This clonotype was counted at least ten times. The chain has TRBV7-3 and TRBJ2-2; TRBD1 matches 7 bases. Trimming cost V 5 bases and J 9 bases; bases outside gene matches: 9. There are 14 residues in the CDR3. Per the germline V gene, CDR1 is SGHTA and CDR2 is FQGTGA. Here the CDR3 DNA reads TGTGCCAGCAGCCCCGGGACAGAGCACCGGGAGCTGTTTTTT. Encoded protein: CASSPGTEHRELFF.

This clonotype was seen more than once but under ten times. The chain links TRBV18 to TRBJ1-5; 8 bases map to TRBD1. V lost 6 bases and J lost 4; bases outside the gene matches: 5. The CDR3 is made up of 14 amino acids. CDR1 is KGHSH, CDR2 LQKENI, per germline. This CDR3 reads CASSPGTGNQPQHF. Written as DNA, the CDR3 is TGTGCCAGCTCGCCCGGGACAGGTAATCAGCCCCAGCATTTT.

This clonotype has more than one count but fewer than ten. The J gene is TRBJ2-4, the V gene TRBV12-3 or TRBV12-4, with D unresolved. Trimming took 3 bases from V and 0 from J, leaving 12 bases between them. CDR3 size: 16 residues. The CDR3 reads CASSFWGSGAKNIQYF. The CDR3 nucleotides read TGTGCCAGCAGTTTCTGGGGTTCAGGAGCCAAAAACATTCAGTACTTC.

The chain links TRBV3-1 to TRBJ1-2, with D maybe TRBD1 (5 bases). The CDR3 consists of 17 residues. Per the germline V gene, CDR1 is LGHDT and CDR2 is YNNKEL (reference sequence). V lost 5 bases, J lost 4 bases, and 23 bases lay in between. CDR3 protein: CASSSGTLYPRSYGYTF. The CDR3 nucleotides read TGTGCCAGCAGCTCCGGGACGCTTTACCCGAGGAGCTATGGCTACACCTTC.

This clonotype was seen only a few times. Here the CDR3 DNA reads TGTGCCAGCAGCTTAGCGCAGAACCAAGAGACCCAGTACTTC. Amino acids: CASSLAQNQETQYF. The genes are TRBV7-9 and TRBJ2-5; D unresolved. Germline V lookup: CDR1 SEHNR, CDR2 FQNEAQ (reference sequence). The CDR3 runs to 14 residues. The ends were cut back, 0 bases at V and 0 bases at J, with 5 bases in the middle.

V usage is TRBV5-1 and J usage is TRBJ2-5, with 12 bases fitting TRBD2. From germline, CDR1 is SGHRS and CDR2 YFSETQ. Trimming removed 4 bases from V and 8 bases from J; junction bases left unmatched: 15. This CDR3 contains 17 residues. The CDR3 region has the DNA TGCGCCAGCAGCCCCGACCCGAACGGACTAGCGGGGAGCACCCAGTACTTC. Amino acids: CASSPDPNGLAGSTQYF. Full variable domain (missing parts from reference TRBV5-1 and TRBJ2-5): KAGVTQTPRYLIKTRGQQVTLSCSPISGHRSVSWYQQTPGQGLQFLFEYFSETQRNKGNFPGRFSGRQFSNSRSEMNVSTLELGDSALYLCASSPDPNGLAGSTQYFGPGTRLLVL.

V usage is TRBV2 and J usage is TRBJ2-2; tentatively, D is TRBD2 (6 bases). Germline lookup yields CDR1 SNHLY and CDR2 FYNNEI. V dropped 11 bases and J dropped 1 base, with 14 bases sitting between them. The length of the CDR3 is 14 residues. CDR3 protein: CAGSGLVNTGELFF. DNA of the CDR3: TGTGCCGGCTCGGGACTGGTGAACACCGGGGAGCTGTTTTTT.

This clonotype was detected only a few times. The chain links TRBV10-3 to TRBJ2-5, with D perhaps TRBD1 (6 bases). Trimming removed 6 bases from V and 3 bases from J, with 14 bases in between. The CDR3 is made up of 14 amino acids. In germline, CDR1 is ENHRY, CDR2 SYGVKD. The CDR3 DNA is TGTGCCATCAGCCAAAGGACAGAAAAAGAGACCCAGTACTTC. It specifies CAISQRTEKETQYF.

Here the CDR3 reads CASSEGTVPGTGELFF. DNA of the CDR3: TGTGCCAGCAGTGAAGGAACAGTCCCAGGGACCGGGGAGCTGTTTTTT. The chain recombines TRBV6-1 with TRBJ2-2, with a weak D call TRBD1 (5 bases). From germline, CDR1 is MNHNS and CDR2 SASEGT. The CDR3 totals 16 residues. The V end was cut by 1 base, the J end by 5 bases, with 14 bases between.

This clonotype was seen at least ten times. The chain couples TRBV7-3 to TRBJ2-1, with 9 positions matching TRBD1. The CDR3 has 15 residues. Germline V gene data show CDR1 as SGHTA and CDR2 as FQGTGA. V shed 4 bases and J 6 bases; nucleotides not matched to a gene: 7. The chain's CDR3 is CASSSTLTGGNEQFF. In DNA, the CDR3 is TGTGCCAGCAGCTCCACCCTGACAGGGGGCAATGAGCAGTTCTTC. Drawing the rest from reference TRBV7-3 and TRBJ2-1, the complete variable domain is GAGVSQTPSNKVTEKGKYVELRCDPISGHTALYWYRQSLGQGPEFLIYFQGTGAADDSGLPNDRFFAVRPEGSVSTLKIQRTERGDSAVYLCASSSTLTGGNEQFFGPGTRLTVL.

The V call is TRBV29-1, the J call TRBJ1-2, with D unresolved. The CDR3 is made up of 13 amino acids. From germline, CDR1 is SQVTM and CDR2 ANQGSEA. Trimming pared 6 bases from V and 4 bases from J, leaving 15 bases between. CDR3 nucleotides: TGCAGCGTAGCTTTGTGGGATTCCTATGGCTACACCTTC. Translated, it gives CSVALWDSYGYTF.